These 26 T cell receptor beta chains were sequenced from one sample in a study of blood T cell repertoires in COVID-19. The protocol was immunoSEQ multiplex PCR, while the TCRdb copy is restricted to in-frame clones and leaves out a portion. The sample lists around 280,000 clones, around 85% seen once, with about 5.5% in the top ten. Source material: PBMCs or T cells enriched from blood (not recorded which). The source is a woman aged 35 to 49 who had recovered from COVID-19.

The chain has TRBV27 and TRBJ1-5, with no clear D. Germline V gene lookup returns CDR1 MNHEY and CDR2 SMNVEV (reference sequence). The CDR3 sequence is 13 residues long. V was pared by 8 bases and J by 2 bases, with 10 bases between. For the CDR3, the DNA is TGTGCCAGCCGACGAGGAGGCAATCAGCCCCAGCATTTT. This codes for CASRRGGNQPQHF.

The count of this clone is one. The rearrangement uses TRBV7-3 and TRBJ2-7, with 10 bases aligning to TRBD2. Trimming at V came to 1 base and at J to 4 bases, leaving 4 bases not matched to a gene. The CDR3 has 15 residues. Germline values: CDR1 SGHTA, CDR2 FQGTGA. This CDR3 reads CASSLRPSGSYEQYF. In DNA, the CDR3 is TGTGCCAGCAGCTTAAGGCCTAGCGGGAGTTACGAGCAGTACTTC.

CDR3 in amino acids: CASMRGGNSPLHF. The CDR3 region has the DNA TGTGCCAGTATGCGGGGTGGGAATTCACCCCTCCACTTT. The chain employs TRBV19 and TRBJ1-6; no reliable D call. The CDR3 runs to 13 residues. CDR1 is LNHDA, CDR2 SQIVND, per germline (reference sequence). The V gene lost 7 bases and the J gene lost 7 bases, with 11 bases spanning the gap.

The rearrangement links TRBV5-1 to TRBJ1-4; perhaps TRBD1 as D (5 bases). Germline CDR1 reads SGHRS; CDR2 reads YFSETQ. With 5 bases removed from V and 7 bases from J, the gap between germline ends came to 21 bases. The length of the CDR3 is 16 residues. Here the CDR3 DNA reads TGCGCCAGCAGGCCAACACCGACAGAGAAACCTGAAAAACTGTTTTTT. It is translated as CASRPTPTEKPEKLFF.

This clone was observed a single time. This chain joins TRBV7-2 and TRBJ1-6; possibly TRBD1 for D (6 bases). Trimming took 5 bases from V and 7 from J, leaving 18 bases between them. Germline V CDR1 and CDR2: SGHTA, FQGNSA. The CDR3 extends over 16 amino acids. The CDR3 reads CASSETRSGENSPLHF. The CDR3 coding sequence is TGTGCCAGCAGCGAAACCCGGTCAGGGGAGAATTCACCCCTCCACTTT.

This chain links TRBV28 with TRBJ2-1; the D gene is possibly TRBD2 (6 bases). Trimming cost V 5 bases and J 9 bases, with 17 bases left between them. Per germline, CDR1 MDHEN and CDR2 SYDVKM. The CDR3 totals 14 residues. CDR3 DNA sequence: TGTGCCAGCAGTCCCTCCCGGGGGAGTTTTGAGCAGTTCTTC. Protein product: CASSPSRGSFEQFF. Using reference TRBV28 and TRBJ2-1 for the parts outside the CDR3, the full variable domain is DVKVTQSSRYLVKRTGEKVFLECVQDMDHENMFWYRQDPGLGLRLIYFSYDVKMKEKGDIPEGYSVSREKKERFSLILESASTNQTSMYLCASSPSRGSFEQFFGPGTRLTVL.

The chain joins TRBV11-2 to TRBJ2-7; D is perhaps TRBD1 (6 bases). The CDR3 length is 15 residues. Germline V gene sequence: CDR1 SGHAT, CDR2 FQNNGV. V lost 1 base and J lost 0, with 10 bases in between. This CDR3 reads CASSLVPGVSYEQYF. The CDR3 DNA reads TGTGCCAGCAGCTTAGTCCCAGGGGTCTCCTACGAGCAGTACTTC.

Turning to this clone: Other DNA sequences of this sample code for an identical CDR3. J is TRBJ2-3 and V is TRBV9; D might be TRBD2 (6 bases). This CDR3 is built from 15 residues. Looked up from germline, CDR1 is SGDLS and CDR2 is YYNGEE. Trimming cost V 0 bases and J 2 bases, with 10 bases left between them. The DNA for the CDR3 is TGTGCCAGCAGCGTAGGTGGGACTGTCACAGATACGCAGTATTTT. Its protein is CASSVGGTVTDTQYF. The entire variable domain, with the rest obtained from reference TRBV9 and TRBJ2-3, is as follows: DSGVTQTPKHLITATGQRVTLRCSPRSGDLSVYWYQQSLDQGLQFLIQYYNGEERAKGNILERFSAQQFPDLHSELNLSSLELGDSALYFCASSVGGTVTDTQYFGPGTRLTVL.

The V call is TRBV19, the J call TRBJ2-3, with unresolved D. Germline CDR1 and CDR2: LNHDA and SQIVND (reference sequence). The V end was cut by 5 bases, the J end by 14 bases, with 23 bases between. The CDR3 is made up of 14 amino acids. The CDR3 region is CASSAPQREGVRYF. CDR3 coding DNA: TGTGCCAGTAGTGCCCCACAACGTGAAGGAGTGCGGTATTTT.

The chain links TRBV5-1 to TRBJ2-1; maybe TRBD1 (5 bases). This CDR3 contains 14 residues. The germline gives CDR1 SGHRS, CDR2 YFSETQ. The ends were cut back, 2 bases at V and 4 bases at J, with 10 bases in the middle. The CDR3 DNA sequence: TGCGCCAGCAGCTTCCAGGGCCTATACAATGAGCAGTTCTTC. Its protein is CASSFQGLYNEQFF.

The J gene is TRBJ1-5, the V gene TRBV19; possible D gene TRBD1, 6 bases. The V end was cut by 7 bases, the J end by 1 base, with 8 bases between. The germline V gene has CDR1 LNHDA and CDR2 SQIVND (reference sequence). CDR3 length: 13 amino acids. The DNA for the CDR3 is TGTGCCAGTAAGGGGGACAGCAATCAGCCCCAGCATTTT. Encoded protein: CASKGDSNQPQHF.

This chain uses TRBV28 with TRBJ2-1; 11 nucleotides match TRBD2. Germline lookup yields CDR1 MDHEN and CDR2 SYDVKM. The CDR3 contains 15 residues. J gave up 9 bases and V 1 base, and 5 bases lay outside the gene matches. In DNA form, the CDR3 reads TGTGCCAGCAGTTTATCTAGCGGGAGGAGGACTGAGCAGTTCTTC. As protein: CASSLSSGRRTEQFF.

The V and J genes are TRBV7-2 and TRBJ2-1; TRBD1 matches 7 bases. From germline, CDR1 is SGHTA and CDR2 FQGNSA. This CDR3 region has 16 residues. The junction had 8 bases not matched to a gene; V was cut back by 5 bases and J by 1 base. For the CDR3, the DNA is TGTGCCAGCAGCCCCCGACAGGGTTGGTCCTACAATGAGCAGTTCTTC. Encoded protein: CASSPRQGWSYNEQFF.

The chain combines TRBV29-1 with TRBJ2-5, with D tentatively TRBD2 (6 bases). Per germline, CDR1 SQVTM and CDR2 ANQGSEA. The V and J ends lost 7 bases and 2 bases respectively, with 11 bases between them. The length of the CDR3 is 12 residues. CDR3 amino acids: CSARDLQETQYF. The CDR3 DNA reads TGCAGCGCCCGGGACTTACAAGAGACCCAGTACTTC.

This rearrangement joins TRBV19 to TRBJ1-5, with 7 bases aligning to TRBD1. This CDR3 spans 15 amino acids. With V trimmed by 5 bases and J by 1 base, 5 bases remained unmatched. Germline V lookup: CDR1 LNHDA, CDR2 SQIVND (reference sequence). CDR3 sequence (DNA): TGTGCCAGTAGTCCGACAGGGTTAAGCAATCAGCCCCAGCATTTT. Its protein is CASSPTGLSNQPQHF.

The chain uses TRBV28 and TRBJ2-1; D unresolved. Per the germline V gene, CDR1 is MDHEN and CDR2 is SYDVKM. V lost 4 bases and J 10 bases, leaving 8 bases between the germline ends. This CDR3 is built from 11 residues. CDR3 nucleotide sequence: TGTGCCAGCAGTTGGGCAGTGGAGCAGTTCTTC. The encoded protein is CASSWAVEQFF. The whole variable domain, remainder taken from reference TRBV28 and TRBJ2-1, is DVKVTQSSRYLVKRTGEKVFLECVQDMDHENMFWYRQDPGLGLRLIYFSYDVKMKEKGDIPEGYSVSREKKERFSLILESASTNQTSMYLCASSWAVEQFFGPGTRLTVL.

V is TRBV4-1 and J is TRBJ2-1; 9 positions match TRBD2. Germline CDR1 MGHRA, CDR2 YSYEKL. J was trimmed by 3 bases and V by 4 bases; bases with no gene match: 4. The CDR3 runs 15 residues. The CDR3 is CASSPREGGYNEQFF. CDR3 bases: TGCGCCAGCAGCCCGCGGGAGGGTGGCTACAATGAGCAGTTCTTC.

The rearrangement links TRBV6-5 to TRBJ2-5, with 7 bases matching TRBD2. V lost 8 bases, J lost 3 bases, and 6 bases stayed unmatched. The CDR3 spans 13 residues. Germline assignment: CDR1 MNHEY and CDR2 SVGAGI. CDR3 residues: CASGRLAEETQYF. The CDR3, as DNA: TGTGCCAGCGGCCGCCTAGCGGAAGAGACCCAGTACTTC.

The chain joins TRBV2 to TRBJ2-3; TRBD2 matches 7 bases. This CDR3 is built from 14 residues. The trim removed 7 bases at V and 6 bases at J, leaving 10 bases unmatched. The germline V gene has CDR1 SNHLY and CDR2 FYNNEI. The CDR3 spells CASKETLGGDTQYF. The CDR3 region has the DNA TGTGCCAGCAAGGAGACGCTCGGGGGGGATACGCAGTATTTT.

CDR3 in amino acids: CASMRTPSYEQYF. In nucleotides, the CDR3 is TGTGCCAGCATGCGGACACCTTCCTACGAGCAGTACTTC. The genes are TRBV2 and TRBJ2-7; D is perhaps TRBD1 (5 bases). V lost 7 bases and J lost 1, with 11 bases in between. The CDR3 runs 13 residues. CDR1 is SNHLY, CDR2 FYNNEI, per germline.

The chain links TRBV5-6 to TRBJ1-6; a possible D gene is TRBD1 (6 bases). This CDR3 is built from 15 residues. Germline V gives CDR1 SGHDT, CDR2 YYEEEE. Trimming took off 0 bases at V and 9 bases at J, with 13 bases between the two ends. CDR3 sequence reads: CASSLGQGLSSPLHF. DNA of the CDR3: TGTGCCAGCAGCTTGGGGCAGGGGCTAAGTTCACCCCTCCACTTT.

The gene calls are TRBV2 and TRBJ2-1, with 9 nucleotides matching TRBD1. CDR3 size: 15 residues. Per the germline V gene, CDR1 is SNHLY and CDR2 is FYNNEI. Losses at the gene ends were 4 bases for V and 5 bases for J; bases not matched to a gene: 6. The CDR3 region is CASSGGDRENNEQFF. The CDR3 region has the DNA TGTGCCAGCAGTGGCGGGGACAGGGAAAACAATGAGCAGTTCTTC.

This CDR3 is CATSGGAAFATDTQYF. CDR3 bases: TGTGCCACCTCTGGAGGGGCGGCCTTTGCCACAGATACGCAGTATTTT. J is TRBJ2-3 and V is TRBV28; weak D call: TRBD2 (6 bases). V shed 10 bases and J shed 2 bases, with 22 bases lying between them. The CDR3 extends over 16 amino acids. Germline loops: CDR1 MDHEN, CDR2 SYDVKM.

In this sample, this clone turned up a few times. The gene calls are TRBV5-1 and TRBJ2-3; 7 bases map to TRBD2. The V segment lost 2 bases and the J segment 0 bases; nucleotides outside the gene matches: 0. The CDR3 sequence is 14 residues long. CDR1 and CDR2 from the germline V gene are SGHRS and YFSETQ. CDR3 DNA: TGCGCCAGCAGCTTTAGCGGGAGCACAGATACGCAGTATTTT. Amino acids: CASSFSGSTDTQYF.

This rearrangement joins TRBV6-5 to TRBJ1-2; D is unresolved. Germline V lookup: CDR1 MNHEY, CDR2 SVGAGI. This CDR3 has 13 residues. Trimming shortened V by 6 bases and J by 6 bases, and 14 bases separated the two germline ends. CDR3 in DNA: TGTGCCAGCAGCCCAGTCTCCCCTGATGGCTACACCTTC. The encoded protein is CASSPVSPDGYTF.

The chain employs TRBV27 and TRBJ1-4; 8 nucleotides agree with TRBD1. V lost 5 bases and J lost 12; bases outside the gene matches: 11. Germline V gives CDR1 MNHEY, CDR2 SMNVEV (reference sequence). The CDR3 extends over 14 amino acids. The CDR3 reads CASSGGQGPLELFF. The CDR3 region has the DNA TGTGCCAGCAGTGGCGGACAGGGCCCCCTCGAACTGTTTTTT.